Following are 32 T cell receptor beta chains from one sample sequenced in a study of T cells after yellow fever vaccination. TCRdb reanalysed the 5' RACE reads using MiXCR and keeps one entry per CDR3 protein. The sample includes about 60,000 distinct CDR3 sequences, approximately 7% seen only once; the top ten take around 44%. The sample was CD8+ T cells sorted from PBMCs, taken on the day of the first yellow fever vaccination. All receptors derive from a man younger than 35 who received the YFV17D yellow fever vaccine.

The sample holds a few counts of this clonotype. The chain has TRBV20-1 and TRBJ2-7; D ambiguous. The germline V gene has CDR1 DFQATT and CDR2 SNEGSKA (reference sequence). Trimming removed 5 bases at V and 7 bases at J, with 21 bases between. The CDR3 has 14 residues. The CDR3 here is CSAPATTDLGEQYV. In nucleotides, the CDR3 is TGCAGTGCTCCGGCTACAACCGACCTGGGTGAGCAGTACGTC.

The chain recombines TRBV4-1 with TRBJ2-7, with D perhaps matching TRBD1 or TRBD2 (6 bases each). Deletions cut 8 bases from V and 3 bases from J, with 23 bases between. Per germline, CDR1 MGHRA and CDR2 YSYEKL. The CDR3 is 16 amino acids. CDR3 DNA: TGCGCCAGCGCTCCCGAACCCCTCGGGGGCGGCTACGAGCAGTACGTC. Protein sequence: CASAPEPLGGGYEQYV.

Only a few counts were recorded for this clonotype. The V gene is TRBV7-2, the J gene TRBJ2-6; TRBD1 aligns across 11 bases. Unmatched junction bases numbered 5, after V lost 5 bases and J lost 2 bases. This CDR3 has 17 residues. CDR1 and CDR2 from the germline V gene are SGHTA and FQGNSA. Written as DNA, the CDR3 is TGTGCCAGCAGCCTTGCGGGACAGGGGGCTGGGGCCAACGTCCTGACTTTC. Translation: CASSLAGQGAGANVLTF. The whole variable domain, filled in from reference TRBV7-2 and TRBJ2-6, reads GAGVSQSPSNKVTEKGKDVELRCDPISGHTALYWYRQSLGQGLEFLIYFQGNSAPDKSGLPSDRFSAERTGGSVSTLTIQRTQQEDSAVYLCASSLAGQGAGANVLTFGAGSRLTVL.

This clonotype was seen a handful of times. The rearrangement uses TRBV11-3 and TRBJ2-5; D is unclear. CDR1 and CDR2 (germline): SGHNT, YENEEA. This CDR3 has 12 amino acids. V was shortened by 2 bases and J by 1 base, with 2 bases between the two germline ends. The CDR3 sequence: CASSLPQETQYF. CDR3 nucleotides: TGTGCCAGCAGCTTACCCCAAGAGACCCAGTACTTC.

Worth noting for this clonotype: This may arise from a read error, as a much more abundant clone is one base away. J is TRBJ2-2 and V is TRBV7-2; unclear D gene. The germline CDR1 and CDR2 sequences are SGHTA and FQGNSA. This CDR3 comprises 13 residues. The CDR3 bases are TGTGCCAGCAGACTAACGAACGCCGGGGAGCTGTTTTTT. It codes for CASRLTNAGELFF. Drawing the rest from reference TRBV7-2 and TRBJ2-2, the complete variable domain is GAGVSQSPSNKVTEKGKDVELRCDPISGHTALYWYRQSLGQGLEFLIYFQGNSAPDKSGLPSDRFSAERTGGSVSTLTIQRTQQEDSAVYLCASRLTNAGELFFGEGSRLTVL.

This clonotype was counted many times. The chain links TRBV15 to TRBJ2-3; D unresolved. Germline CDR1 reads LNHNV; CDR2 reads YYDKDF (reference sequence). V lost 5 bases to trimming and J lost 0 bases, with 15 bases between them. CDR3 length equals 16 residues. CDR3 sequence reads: CATSEPERISTDTQYF. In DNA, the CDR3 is TGTGCCACCAGCGAACCAGAAAGGATTAGCACAGATACGCAGTATTTT.

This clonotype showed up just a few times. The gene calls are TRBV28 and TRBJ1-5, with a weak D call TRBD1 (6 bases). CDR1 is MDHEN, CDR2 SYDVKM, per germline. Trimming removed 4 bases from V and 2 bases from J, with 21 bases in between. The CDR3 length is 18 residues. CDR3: CASSSFRLQGDGNQPQHF. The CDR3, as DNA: TGTGCCAGCAGTTCCTTCCGGCTACAGGGTGATGGCAATCAGCCCCAGCATTTT.

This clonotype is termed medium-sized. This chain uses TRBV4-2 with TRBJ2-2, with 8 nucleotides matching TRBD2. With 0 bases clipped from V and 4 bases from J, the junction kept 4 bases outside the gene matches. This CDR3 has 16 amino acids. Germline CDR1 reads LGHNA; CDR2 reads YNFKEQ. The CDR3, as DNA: TGTGCCAGCAGCCAAGATCCGGGGGGGGCCACCGGGGAGCTGTTTTTT. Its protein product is CASSQDPGGATGELFF.

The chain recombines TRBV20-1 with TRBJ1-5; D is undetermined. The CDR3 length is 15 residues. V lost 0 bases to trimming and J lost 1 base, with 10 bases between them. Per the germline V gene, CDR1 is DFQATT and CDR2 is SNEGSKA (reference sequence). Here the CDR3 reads CSARDEPASNQPQHF. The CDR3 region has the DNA TGCAGTGCTAGAGATGAGCCGGCGAGCAATCAGCCCCAGCATTTT.

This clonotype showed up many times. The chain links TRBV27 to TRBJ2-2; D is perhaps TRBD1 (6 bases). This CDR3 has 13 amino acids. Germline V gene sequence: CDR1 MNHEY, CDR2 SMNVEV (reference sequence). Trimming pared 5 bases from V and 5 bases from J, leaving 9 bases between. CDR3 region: CASSIRGTGELFF. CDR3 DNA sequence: TGTGCCAGCAGTATCAGGGGTACCGGGGAGCTGTTTTTT.

This chain's CDR3 is CSAVGDESYNEQFF. CDR3 coding DNA: TGCAGTGCCGTAGGGGACGAGTCCTACAATGAGCAGTTCTTC. The gene calls are TRBV20-1 and TRBJ2-1; D might be TRBD1 or TRBD2, each matching 5 bases. The V gene lost 6 bases and the J gene lost 1 base, with 13 bases spanning the gap. This CDR3 spans 14 amino acids. Germline V CDR1 and CDR2: DFQATT, SNEGSKA (reference sequence).

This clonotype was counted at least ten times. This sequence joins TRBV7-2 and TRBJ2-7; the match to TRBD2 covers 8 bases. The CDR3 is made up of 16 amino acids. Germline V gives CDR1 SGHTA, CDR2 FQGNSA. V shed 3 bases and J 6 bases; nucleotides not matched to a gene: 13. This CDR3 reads CASSFSGGATVLEQYF. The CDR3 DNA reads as TGTGCCAGCAGCTTTTCCGGGGGGGCCACAGTTCTCGAGCAGTACTTC.

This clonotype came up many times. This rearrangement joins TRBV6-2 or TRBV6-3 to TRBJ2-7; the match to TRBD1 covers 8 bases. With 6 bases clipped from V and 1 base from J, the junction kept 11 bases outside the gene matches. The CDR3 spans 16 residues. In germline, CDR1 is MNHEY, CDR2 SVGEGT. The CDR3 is CASRRIGQGQSYEQYF. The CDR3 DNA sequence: TGTGCCAGCAGAAGGATCGGACAGGGACAATCCTACGAGCAGTACTTC.

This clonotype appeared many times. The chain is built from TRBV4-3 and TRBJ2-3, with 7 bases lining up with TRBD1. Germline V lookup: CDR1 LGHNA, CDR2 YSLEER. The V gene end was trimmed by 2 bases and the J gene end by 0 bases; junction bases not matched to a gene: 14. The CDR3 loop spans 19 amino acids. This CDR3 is CASSQTLTRQGFSTDTQYF. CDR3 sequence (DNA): TGCGCCAGCAGCCAAACCCTGACTCGACAGGGCTTTAGCACAGATACGCAGTATTTT.

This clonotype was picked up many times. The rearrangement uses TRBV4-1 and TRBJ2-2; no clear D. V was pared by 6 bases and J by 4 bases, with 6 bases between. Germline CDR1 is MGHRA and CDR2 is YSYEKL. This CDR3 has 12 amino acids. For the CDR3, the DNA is TGCGCCAGCAGACCGTTCACCGGGGAGCTGTTTTTT. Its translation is CASRPFTGELFF.

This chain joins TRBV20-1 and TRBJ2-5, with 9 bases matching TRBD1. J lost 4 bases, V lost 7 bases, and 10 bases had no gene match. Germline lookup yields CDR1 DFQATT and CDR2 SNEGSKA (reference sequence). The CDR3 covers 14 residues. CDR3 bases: TGCAGTGTACCCGGGACAGGGTATTTAGAGACCCAGTACTTC. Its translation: CSVPGTGYLETQYF.

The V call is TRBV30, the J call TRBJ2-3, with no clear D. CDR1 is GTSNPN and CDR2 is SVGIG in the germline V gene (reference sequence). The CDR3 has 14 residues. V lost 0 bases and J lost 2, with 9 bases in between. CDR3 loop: CAWSVVGTTDTQYF. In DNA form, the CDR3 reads TGTGCCTGGAGTGTGGTAGGAACCACAGATACGCAGTATTTT.

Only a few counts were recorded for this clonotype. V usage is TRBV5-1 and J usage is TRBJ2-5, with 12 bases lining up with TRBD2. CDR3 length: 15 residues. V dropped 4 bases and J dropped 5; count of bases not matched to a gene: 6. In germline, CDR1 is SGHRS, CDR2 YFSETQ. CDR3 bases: TGCGCCAGCAGCCCCGGACTAGCGGGGCGGGAGACCCAGTACTTC. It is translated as CASSPGLAGRETQYF.

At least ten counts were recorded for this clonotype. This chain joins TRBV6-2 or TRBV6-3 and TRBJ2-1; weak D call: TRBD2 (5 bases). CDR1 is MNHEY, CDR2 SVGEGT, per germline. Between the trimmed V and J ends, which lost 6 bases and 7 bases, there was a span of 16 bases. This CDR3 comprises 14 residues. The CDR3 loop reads CASRDSKVGNEQFF. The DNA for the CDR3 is TGTGCCAGCAGGGACTCTAAGGTAGGGAATGAGCAGTTCTTC.

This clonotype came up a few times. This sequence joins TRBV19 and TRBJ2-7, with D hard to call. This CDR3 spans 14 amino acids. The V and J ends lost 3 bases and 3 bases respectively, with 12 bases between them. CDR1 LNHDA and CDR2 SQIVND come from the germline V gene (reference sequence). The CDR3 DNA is TGTGCCAGTAGTATTGATAGGATTGACTACGAGCAGTACTTC. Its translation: CASSIDRIDYEQYF.

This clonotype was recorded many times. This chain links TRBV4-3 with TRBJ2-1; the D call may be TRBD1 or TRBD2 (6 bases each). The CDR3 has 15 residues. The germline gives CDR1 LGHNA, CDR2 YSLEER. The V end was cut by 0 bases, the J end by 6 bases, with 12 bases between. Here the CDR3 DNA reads TGCGCCAGCAGCCAAGATCAGGGGACTGGCAATGAGCAGTTCTTC. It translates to CASSQDQGTGNEQFF.

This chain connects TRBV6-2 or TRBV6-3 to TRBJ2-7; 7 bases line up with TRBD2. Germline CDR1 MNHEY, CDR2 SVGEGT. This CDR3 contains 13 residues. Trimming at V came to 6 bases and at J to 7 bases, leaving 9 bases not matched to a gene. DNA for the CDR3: TGTGCCAGCAGCCTCGCGGAGGGAGGGGAGCAGTACGTC. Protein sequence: CASSLAEGGEQYV.

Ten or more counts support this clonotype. CDR3 loop: CSAGTLETQYF. The CDR3 nucleotides read TGCAGCGCCGGGACCCTAGAGACCCAGTACTTC. The chain carries TRBV20-1 and TRBJ2-5; D tentatively reads TRBD1 or TRBD2 (5 bases each). The CDR3 consists of 11 residues. Germline V CDR1 and CDR2: DFQATT, SNEGSKA (reference sequence).

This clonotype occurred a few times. The CDR3 nucleotides read TGCGCCAGCAGCCCTCCGGGGTCTCCGACGAGGGCTTTCTTT. Encoded protein: CASSPPGSPTRAFF. V gene TRBV4-1 combines with J gene TRBJ1-1; D is unresolved. V shed 4 bases and J shed 11 bases, with 20 bases lying between them. CDR3 length: 14 amino acids. Germline loops: CDR1 MGHRA, CDR2 YSYEKL.

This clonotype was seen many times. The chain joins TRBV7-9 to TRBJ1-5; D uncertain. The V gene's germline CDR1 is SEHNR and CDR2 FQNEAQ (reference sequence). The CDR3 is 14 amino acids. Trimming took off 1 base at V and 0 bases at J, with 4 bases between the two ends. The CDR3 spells CASSLVDSNQPQHF. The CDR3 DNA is TGTGCCAGCAGCTTAGTGGATAGCAATCAGCCCCAGCATTTT. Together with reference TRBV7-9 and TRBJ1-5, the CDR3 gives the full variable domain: DTGVSQNPRHKITKRGQNVTFRCDPISEHNRLYWYRQTLGQGPEFLTYFQNEAQLEKSRLLSDRFSAERPKGSFSTLEIQRTEQGDSAMYLCASSLVDSNQPQHFGDGTRLSIL.

The CDR3 DNA reads as TGTGCCAGTTCCTGGTTCGCGAACACCGGGGAGCTGTTTTTT. Translation gives CASSWFANTGELFF. The V gene is TRBV19, the J gene TRBJ2-2; D is uncertain. Trimming removed 8 bases at V and 0 bases at J, with 10 bases between. The CDR3 sequence is 14 residues long. Germline CDR1 LNHDA, CDR2 SQIVND (reference sequence).

The CDR3 bases are TGCGCCAGCAGCCCCTATGGGGAGACCCAGTACTTC. It is translated as CASSPYGETQYF. The gene calls are TRBV5-1 and TRBJ2-5, with D hard to call. Trimming stripped 4 bases from V and 5 bases from J, with 9 bases between. The CDR3 totals 12 residues. Germline loops: CDR1 SGHRS, CDR2 YFSETQ.

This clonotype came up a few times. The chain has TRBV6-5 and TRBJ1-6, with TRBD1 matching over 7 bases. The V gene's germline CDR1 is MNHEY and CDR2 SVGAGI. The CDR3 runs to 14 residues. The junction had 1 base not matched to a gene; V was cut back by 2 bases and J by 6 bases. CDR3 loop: CASSYRDSNSPLHF. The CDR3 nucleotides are TGTGCCAGCAGTTACCGGGACAGTAATTCACCCCTCCACTTT.

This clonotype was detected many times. The DNA of the CDR3 is TGTGCCAGCAGTTTTATACGGGACAGCCATCAGCCCCAGCATTTT. It is translated as CASSFIRDSHQPQHF. The gene calls are TRBV6-2 or TRBV6-3 and TRBJ1-5; 7 bases align to TRBD1. J lost 5 bases, V lost 4 bases, and 8 bases had no gene match. The CDR3 runs 15 residues. Germline V CDR1 and CDR2: MNHEY, SVGEGT.

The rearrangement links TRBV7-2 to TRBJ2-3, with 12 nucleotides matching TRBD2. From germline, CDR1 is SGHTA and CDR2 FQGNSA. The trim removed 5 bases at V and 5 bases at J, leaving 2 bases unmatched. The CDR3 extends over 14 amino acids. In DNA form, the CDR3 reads TGTGCCAGCAGCCGACTAGCGGGGGAAGATACGCAGTATTTT. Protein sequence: CASSRLAGEDTQYF.

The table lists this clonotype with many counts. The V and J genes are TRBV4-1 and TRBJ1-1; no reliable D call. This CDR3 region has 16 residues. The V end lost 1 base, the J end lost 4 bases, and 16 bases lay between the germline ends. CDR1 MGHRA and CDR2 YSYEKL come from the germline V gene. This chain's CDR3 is CASSQVRLGMGTEAFF. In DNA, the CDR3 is TGCGCCAGCAGCCAAGTACGATTGGGGATGGGCACTGAAGCTTTCTTT.

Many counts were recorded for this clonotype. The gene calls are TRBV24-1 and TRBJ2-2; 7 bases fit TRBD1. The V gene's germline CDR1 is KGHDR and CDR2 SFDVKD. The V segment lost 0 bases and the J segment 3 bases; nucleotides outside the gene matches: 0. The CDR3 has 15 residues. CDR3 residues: CATSDLDRDTGELFF. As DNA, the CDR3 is TGTGCCACCAGTGATTTGGACAGGGACACCGGGGAGCTGTTTTTT.